The T cell receptor (beta chain) described here comes from a study of T cell repertoires in cytomegalovirus infection. This clonotype was seen more than once but under ten times. What it binds is unknown. Trimming took 5 bases from V and 0 from J, leaving 14 bases between them. The CDR3 contains 16 residues. From germline, CDR1 is SGHVS and CDR2 FQNEAQ. TCRdb passed the reads through MiXCR, listing each CDR3 protein once. The sample carries tens of thousands of distinct CDR3 sequences, roughly 39% recorded once. The chain carries TRBV7-8 and TRBJ2-1; D may match TRBD1 or TRBD2 (7 bases each). Specimen: CD8+ T cells from cultured PBMCs, collected from culture after CMV antigen stimulation. The sequence was obtained from a human donor in good health (CMV status not recorded). Some clones in this sample may be carry-over from other donors' samples. The CDR3: CASSRQGGISYNEQFF. DNA of the CDR3: TGTGCCAGCAGCCGGCAGGGGGGGATCTCCTACAATGAGCAGTTCTTC.